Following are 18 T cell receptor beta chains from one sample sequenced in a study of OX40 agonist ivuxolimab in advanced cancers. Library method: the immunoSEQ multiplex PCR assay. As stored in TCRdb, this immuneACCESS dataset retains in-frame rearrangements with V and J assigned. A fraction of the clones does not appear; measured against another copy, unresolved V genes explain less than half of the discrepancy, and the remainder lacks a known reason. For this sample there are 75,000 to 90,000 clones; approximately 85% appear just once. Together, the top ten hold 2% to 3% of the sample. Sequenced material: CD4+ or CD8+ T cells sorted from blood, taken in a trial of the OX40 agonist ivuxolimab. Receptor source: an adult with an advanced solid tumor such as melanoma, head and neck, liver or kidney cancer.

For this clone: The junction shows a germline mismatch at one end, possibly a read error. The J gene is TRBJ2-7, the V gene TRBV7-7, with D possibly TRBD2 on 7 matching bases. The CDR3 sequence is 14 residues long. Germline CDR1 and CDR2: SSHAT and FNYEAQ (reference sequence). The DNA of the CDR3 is TGTGCTAGCAGCTTAAGTGGGGGGGCCGCCGAGCAGTACTTC. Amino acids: CASSLSGGAAEQYF. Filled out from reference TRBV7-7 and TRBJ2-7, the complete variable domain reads GAGVSQSPRYKVTKRGQDVTLRCDPISSHATLYWYQQALGQGPEFLTYFNYEAQPDKSGLPSDRFSAERPEGSISTLTIQRTEQRDSAMYRCASSLSGGAAEQYFGPGTRLTVT.

CDR3 in amino acids: CASSLDPSNEQFF. DNA for the CDR3: TGCGCCAGCAGCTTGGATCCCAGTAATGAGCAGTTCTTC. The gene calls are TRBV5-1 and TRBJ2-1; unclear D gene. V lost 0 bases and J 7 bases, leaving 8 bases between the germline ends. The length of the CDR3 is 13 residues. Germline V lookup: CDR1 SGHRS, CDR2 YFSETQ.

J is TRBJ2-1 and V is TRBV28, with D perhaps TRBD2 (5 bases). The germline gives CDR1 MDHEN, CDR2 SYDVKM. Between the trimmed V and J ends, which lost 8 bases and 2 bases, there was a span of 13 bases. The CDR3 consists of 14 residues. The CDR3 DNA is TGTGCCAGCGGGCGGGCAACAACCTACAATGAGCAGTTCTTC. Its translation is CASGRATTYNEQFF. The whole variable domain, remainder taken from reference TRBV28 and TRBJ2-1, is DVKVTQSSRYLVKRTGEKVFLECVQDMDHENMFWYRQDPGLGLRLIYFSYDVKMKEKGDIPEGYSVSREKKERFSLILESASTNQTSMYLCASGRATTYNEQFFGPGTRLTVL.

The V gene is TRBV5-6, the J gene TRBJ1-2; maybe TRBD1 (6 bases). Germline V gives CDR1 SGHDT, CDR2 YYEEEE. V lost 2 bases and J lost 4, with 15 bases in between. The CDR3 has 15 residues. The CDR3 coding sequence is TGTGCCAGCAGCTTTTGGGGGGCGACGAGCTATGGCTACACCTTC. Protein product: CASSFWGATSYGYTF.

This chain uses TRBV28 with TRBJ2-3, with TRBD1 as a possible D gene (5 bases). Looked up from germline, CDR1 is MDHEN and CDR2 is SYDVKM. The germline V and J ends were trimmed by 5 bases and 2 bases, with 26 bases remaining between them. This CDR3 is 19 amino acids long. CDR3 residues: CASSPGRGLRANLTDTQYF. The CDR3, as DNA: TGTGCCAGCAGTCCGGGTAGGGGTCTTAGGGCCAATCTCACAGATACGCAGTATTTT.

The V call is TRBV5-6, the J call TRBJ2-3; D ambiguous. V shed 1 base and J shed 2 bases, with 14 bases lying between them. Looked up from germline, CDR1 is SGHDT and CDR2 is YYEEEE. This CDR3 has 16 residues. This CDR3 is CASSLLDLRSTDTQYF. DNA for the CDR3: TGTGCCAGCAGCTTGTTGGACCTCCGATCCACAGATACGCAGTATTTT.

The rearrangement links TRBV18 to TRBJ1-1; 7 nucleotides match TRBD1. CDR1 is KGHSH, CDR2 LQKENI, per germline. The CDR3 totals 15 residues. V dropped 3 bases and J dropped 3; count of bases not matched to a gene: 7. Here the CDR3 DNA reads TGTGCCAGCTCACCCAGGGGGGAGTTCGACACTGAAGCTTTCTTT. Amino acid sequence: CASSPRGEFDTEAFF. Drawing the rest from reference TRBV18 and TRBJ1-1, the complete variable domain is NAGVMQNPRHLVRRRGQEARLRCSPMKGHSHVYWYRQLPEEGLKFMVYLQKENIIDESGMPKERFSAEFPKEGPSILRIQQVVRGDSAAYFCASSPRGEFDTEAFFGQGTRLTVV.

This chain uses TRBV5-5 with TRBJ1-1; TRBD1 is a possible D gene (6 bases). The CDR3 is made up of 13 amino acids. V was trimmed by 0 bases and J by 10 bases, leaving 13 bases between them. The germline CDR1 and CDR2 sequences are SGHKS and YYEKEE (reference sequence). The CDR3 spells CASSLVLGGLAFF. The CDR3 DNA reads TGTGCCAGCAGCTTGGTGTTAGGGGGACTAGCTTTCTTT.

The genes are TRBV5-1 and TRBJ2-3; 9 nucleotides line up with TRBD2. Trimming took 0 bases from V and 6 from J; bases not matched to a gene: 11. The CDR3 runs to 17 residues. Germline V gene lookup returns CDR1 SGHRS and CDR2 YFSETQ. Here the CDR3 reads CASSLGAASGVFDTQYF. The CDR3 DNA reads TGCGCCAGCAGCTTGGGGGCGGCTAGCGGGGTCTTCGATACGCAGTATTTT. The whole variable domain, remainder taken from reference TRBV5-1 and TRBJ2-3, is KAGVTQTPRYLIKTRGQQVTLSCSPISGHRSVSWYQQTPGQGLQFLFEYFSETQRNKGNFPGRFSGRQFSNSRSEMNVSTLELGDSALYLCASSLGAASGVFDTQYFGPGTRLTVL.

The CDR3 nucleotides are TGTGCAAGTCGCTTCCTAGGGGGGCCCGGGCAAGCTTTCTTT. It codes for CASRFLGGPGQAFF. The V call is TRBV12-2, the J call TRBJ1-1. TRBV12-2 is assigned pseudogene status. This CDR3 has 14 amino acids.

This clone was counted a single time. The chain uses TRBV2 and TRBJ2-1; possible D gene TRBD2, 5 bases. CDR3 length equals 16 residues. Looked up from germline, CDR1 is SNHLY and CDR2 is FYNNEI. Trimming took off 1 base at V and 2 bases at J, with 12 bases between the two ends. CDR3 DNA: TGTGCCAGCAGTGAAGACCTAGCCCAAACCTACAATGAGCAGTTCTTC. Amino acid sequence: CASSEDLAQTYNEQFF.

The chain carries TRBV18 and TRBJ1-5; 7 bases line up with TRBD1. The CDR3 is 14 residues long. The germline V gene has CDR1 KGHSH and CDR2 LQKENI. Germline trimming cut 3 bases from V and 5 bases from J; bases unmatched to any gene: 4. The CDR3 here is CASSPGQDHQPQHF. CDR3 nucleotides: TGTGCCAGCTCACCTGGACAGGACCATCAGCCCCAGCATTTT.

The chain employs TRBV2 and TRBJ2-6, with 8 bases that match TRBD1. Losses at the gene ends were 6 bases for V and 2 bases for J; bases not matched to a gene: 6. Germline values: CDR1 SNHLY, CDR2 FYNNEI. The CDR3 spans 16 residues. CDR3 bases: TGTGCCAGCAGGGATCGACAGGGGACTGGGGCCAACGTCCTGACTTTC. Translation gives CASRDRQGTGANVLTF.

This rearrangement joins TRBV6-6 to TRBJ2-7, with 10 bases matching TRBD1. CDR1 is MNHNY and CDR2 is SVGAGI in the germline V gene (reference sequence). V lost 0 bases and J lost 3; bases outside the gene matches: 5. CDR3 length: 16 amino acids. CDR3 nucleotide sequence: TGTGCCAGCAGTTACTCTCGACAGGGGGCTAACTACGAGCAGTACTTC. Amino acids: CASSYSRQGANYEQYF.

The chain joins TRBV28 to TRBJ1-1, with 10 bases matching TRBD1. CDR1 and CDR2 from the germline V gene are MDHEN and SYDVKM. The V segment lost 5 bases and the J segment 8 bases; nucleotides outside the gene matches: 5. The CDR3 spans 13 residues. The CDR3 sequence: CASSILGQGEAFF. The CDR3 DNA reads TGTGCCAGCAGTATCCTGGGACAGGGGGAAGCTTTCTTT.

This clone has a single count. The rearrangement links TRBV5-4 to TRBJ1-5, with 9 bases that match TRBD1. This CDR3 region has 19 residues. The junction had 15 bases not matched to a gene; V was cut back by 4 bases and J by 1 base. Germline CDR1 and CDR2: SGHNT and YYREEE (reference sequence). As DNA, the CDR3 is TGTGCCAGCAGCGTTTACACCGGGACAGGGTCTTGGAGCAATCAGCCCCAGCATTTT. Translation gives CASSVYTGTGSWSNQPQHF.

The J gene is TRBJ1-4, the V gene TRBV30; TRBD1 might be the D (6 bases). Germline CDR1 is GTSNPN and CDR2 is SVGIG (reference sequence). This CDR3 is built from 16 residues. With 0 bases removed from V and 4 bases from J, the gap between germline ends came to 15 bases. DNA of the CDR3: TGTGCCTGGAGTGTACAGGGACACCTCGTTAATGAAAAACTGTTTTTT. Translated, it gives CAWSVQGHLVNEKLFF. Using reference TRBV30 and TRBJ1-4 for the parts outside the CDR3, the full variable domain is SQTIHQWPATLVQPVGSPLSLECTVEGTSNPNLYWYRQAAGRGLQLLFYSVGIGQISSEVPQNLSASRPQDRQFILSSKKLLLSDSGFYLCAWSVQGHLVNEKLFFGSGTQLSVL.

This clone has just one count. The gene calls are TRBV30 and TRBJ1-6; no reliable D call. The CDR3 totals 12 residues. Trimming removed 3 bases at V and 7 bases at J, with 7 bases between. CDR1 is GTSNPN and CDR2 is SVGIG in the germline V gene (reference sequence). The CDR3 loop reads CAWRGANSPLHF. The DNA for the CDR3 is TGTGCCTGGAGAGGTGCGAATTCACCCCTCCACTTT.